This note documents a single T cell receptor beta chain sequence. Its antigen specificity is not known. Per-base quality was not reported, and no clone a single base away is much larger than it. The sample comes from a study of blood T cells in healthy people across ages (dated by TCRdb to 2015 to 2017). About the full investigation: In model experiments, template switching captured about one uniquely barcoded TCR beta cDNA molecule for every two T cells. The donors were divided into four age groups: young (average approximately 17 years), middle-aged (almost 40), aged (about 60) and long-lived (about 84). To track age-related changes in TCR beta repertoire diversity, the study relied on deep sequencing normalized with unique cDNA molecular identifiers. Two additional independent replicas of 1 million unique cDNA reads from the same blood draw were analyzed for two donors (one aged 18 to 30 and one aged 80 or older). Donors of different ages were randomly distributed across sequencing lanes to avoid experimental bias.

Paper-wide results and their limitations: Compared with the aged group, the long-lived group had more naive CD4+ T cells, fewer expanded clones and increased TCR diversity, a pattern suggesting age selection. Total diversity estimates from one million sequenced T cells were considered lower bounds and underestimates. The percentage of naive T cells measured by flow cytometry correlated strongly with observed TCR beta diversity. Bulk unsorted PBMC profiling prevented conclusive comparison of naive and antigen-experienced compartments. Observed TCR beta diversity per million T cells fell roughly linearly with age, and a significant reduction was already apparent by age roughly 40. Donor CMV infection status was unknown, potentially confounding age-related changes in expanded clonotypes.

Donors were a few dozen systemically healthy Caucasian individuals from Russia aged 6 to 90 years. Approximately 10 milliliters of peripheral blood were collected from each donor into EDTA-treated Vacutainer tubes. Ficoll-Paque density-gradient centrifugation was used to isolate PBMCs, with at least 6.5 million per sample. Total RNA was extracted from PBMCs with Trizol reagent, with at least 6 micrograms obtained per sample. Naive CD45RAhigh/CD27high T cell percentages were measured by flow cytometry on a PBMC aliquot from every donor. The CDR3 goes from the cysteine to the phenylalanine over 15 residues. Left in the record is the CDR3 DNA by itself, 45 bases read in frame from the first base. Trimming takes 4 bases from V and 1 base from J, and the germline ends sit 13 bases apart. CDR1 SGHRS and CDR2 YFSETQ were looked up in the germline V gene. Preparation of the library involved 5' RACE. Sequencing instrument: Illumina HiSeq 2500. The second PCR ran for roughly 7 to 12 cycles and used a J-beta primer mix along with a sample-barcoded 5' primer. A template-switch 5' adaptor carrying 12 random nucleotides introduced a unique molecular identifier onto each TCR beta cDNA molecule. Each sample yielded at least 2.5 million CDR3-containing paired-end reads. First-strand cDNA was synthesized from all RNA with the Mint cDNA synthesis kit, primed by a TRBC-specific oligonucleotide. Following uracil-DNA glycosylase treatment, all cDNA underwent a first 18-cycle PCR with the universal primers M1SS and BC2_uni_R. As for the original processing: For normalization, 1 million high-quality reads, each with a distinct molecular identifier, were randomly selected from each sample. Reads with shared molecular identifiers were discarded instead of being binned into consensus sequences. MiTCR, with a Q25 quality threshold and the strictest error-elimination algorithm, was used for CDR3 identification, clonotype clustering and error correction. A nonparametric unseen species model with Euler transformation was used to estimate a lower bound on total TCR beta diversity. Clones were called with MiXCR by TCRdb after fastp trimmed the public reads at Q25, and only in-frame beta chains were retained. Each CDR3 protein gets just one entry, which takes the most common genes and DNA from the rows behind it. These V and J calls originate from TCRdb's pipeline instead of the authors' own analysis. The sample records roughly 1.6 million distinct CDR3 sequences, around 36% of which are singletons. Around 10% of the sample rests with the top ten.

Recombination connected TRBV5-1 to TRBJ2-3, with TRBD2 perhaps the D gene, on 6 matching bases. The clonotype was recovered from a woman aged 25 to 39 in good health. The sequencing sample was made of blood. The CDR3 has the sequence CASSAGTPRTDTQYF. The sequenced DNA: TGCGCCAGCAGCGCGGGGACTCCGCGCACAGATACGCAGTATTTT. Here the CDR3 is joined to the reference TRBV5-1 and TRBJ2-3 genes, and the full variable domain is: KAGVTQTPRYLIKTRGQQVTLSCSPISGHRSVSWYQQTPGQGLQFLFEYFSETQRNKGNFPGRFSGRQFSNSRSEMNVSTLELGDSALYLCASSAGTPRTDTQYFGPGTRLTVL.